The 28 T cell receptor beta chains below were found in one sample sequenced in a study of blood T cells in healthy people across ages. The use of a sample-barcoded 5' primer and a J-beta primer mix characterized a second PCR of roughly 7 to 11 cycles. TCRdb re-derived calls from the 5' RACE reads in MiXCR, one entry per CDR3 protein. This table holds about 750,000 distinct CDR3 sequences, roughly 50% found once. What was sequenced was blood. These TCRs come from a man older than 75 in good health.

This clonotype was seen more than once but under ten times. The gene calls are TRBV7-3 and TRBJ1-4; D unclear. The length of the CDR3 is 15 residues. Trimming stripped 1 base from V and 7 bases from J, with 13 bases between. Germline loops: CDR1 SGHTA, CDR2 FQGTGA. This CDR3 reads CASSLRVVRGEKLFF. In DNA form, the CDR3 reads TGTGCCAGCAGCTTAAGGGTCGTCCGGGGTGAAAAACTGTTTTTT.

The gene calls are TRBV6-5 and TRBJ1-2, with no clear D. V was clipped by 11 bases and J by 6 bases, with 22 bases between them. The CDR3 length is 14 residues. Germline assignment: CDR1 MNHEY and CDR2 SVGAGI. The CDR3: CACGSKGGFHGYTF. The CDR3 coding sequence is TGTGCCTGCGGATCAAAGGGCGGTTTCCATGGCTACACCTTC.

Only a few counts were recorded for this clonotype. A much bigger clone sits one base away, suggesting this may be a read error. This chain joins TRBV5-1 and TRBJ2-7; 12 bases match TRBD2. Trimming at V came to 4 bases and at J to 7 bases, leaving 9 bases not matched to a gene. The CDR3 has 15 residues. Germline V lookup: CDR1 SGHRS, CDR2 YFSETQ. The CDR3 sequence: CASSRTSGTPHEQYF. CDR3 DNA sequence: TGCGCCAGCAGCCGGACTAGCGGGACCCCACATGAGCAGTACTTC.

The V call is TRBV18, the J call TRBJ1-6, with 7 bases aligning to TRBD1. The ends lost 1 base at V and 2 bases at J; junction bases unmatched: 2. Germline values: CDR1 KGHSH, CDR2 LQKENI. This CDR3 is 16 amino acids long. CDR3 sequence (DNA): TGTGCCAGCTCACCACAGCAGGGGGCCTATAATTCACCCCTCCACTTT. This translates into CASSPQQGAYNSPLHF.

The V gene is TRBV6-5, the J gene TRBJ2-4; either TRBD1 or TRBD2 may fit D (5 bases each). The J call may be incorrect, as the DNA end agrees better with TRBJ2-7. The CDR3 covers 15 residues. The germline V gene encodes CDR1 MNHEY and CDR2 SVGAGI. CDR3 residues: CASSYSRGDPYEQYF. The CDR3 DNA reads TGTGCCAGCAGTTACTCAAGAGGGGACCCCTACGAGCAGTACTTC.

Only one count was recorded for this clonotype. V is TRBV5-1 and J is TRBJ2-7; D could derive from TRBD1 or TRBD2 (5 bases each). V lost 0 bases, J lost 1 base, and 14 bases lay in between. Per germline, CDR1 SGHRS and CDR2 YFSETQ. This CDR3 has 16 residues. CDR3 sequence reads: CASSLGDPTWSYEQYF. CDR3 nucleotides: TGCGCCAGCAGCTTGGGGGACCCAACCTGGTCCTACGAGCAGTACTTC.

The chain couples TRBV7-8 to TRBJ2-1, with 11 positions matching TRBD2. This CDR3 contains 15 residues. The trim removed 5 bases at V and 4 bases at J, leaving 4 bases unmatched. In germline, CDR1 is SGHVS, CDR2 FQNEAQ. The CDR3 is CASSNLAGGYNEQFF. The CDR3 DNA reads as TGTGCCAGCAGCAATCTAGCGGGGGGATACAATGAGCAGTTCTTC.

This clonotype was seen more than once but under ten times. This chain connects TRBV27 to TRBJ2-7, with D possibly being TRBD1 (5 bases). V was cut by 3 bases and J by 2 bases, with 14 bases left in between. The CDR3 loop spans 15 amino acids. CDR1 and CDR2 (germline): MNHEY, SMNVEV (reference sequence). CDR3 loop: CASSLGRDRTYEQYF. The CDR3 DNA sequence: TGTGCCAGCAGTTTGGGTAGAGACAGAACCTACGAGCAGTACTTC.

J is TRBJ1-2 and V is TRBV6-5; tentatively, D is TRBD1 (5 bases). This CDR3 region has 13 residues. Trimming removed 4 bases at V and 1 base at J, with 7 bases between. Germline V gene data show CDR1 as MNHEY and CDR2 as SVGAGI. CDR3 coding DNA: TGTGCCAGCAGTTCAGGGTTTAACTATGGCTACACCTTC. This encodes CASSSGFNYGYTF.

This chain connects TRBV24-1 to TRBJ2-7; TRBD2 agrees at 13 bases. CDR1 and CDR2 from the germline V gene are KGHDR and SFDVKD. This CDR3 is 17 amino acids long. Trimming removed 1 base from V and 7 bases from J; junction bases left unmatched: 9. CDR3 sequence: CATSDFGTSGKKDEQYF. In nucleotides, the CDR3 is TGTGCCACCAGTGATTTCGGGACTAGCGGGAAGAAAGATGAGCAGTACTTC.

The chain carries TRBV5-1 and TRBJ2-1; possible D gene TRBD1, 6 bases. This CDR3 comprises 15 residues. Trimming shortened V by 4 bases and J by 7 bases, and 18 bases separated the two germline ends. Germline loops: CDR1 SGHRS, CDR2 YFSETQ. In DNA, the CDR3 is TGCGCCAGCAGCCCGACAGGAGGTCCCGGGAATGAGCAGTTCTTC. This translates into CASSPTGGPGNEQFF.

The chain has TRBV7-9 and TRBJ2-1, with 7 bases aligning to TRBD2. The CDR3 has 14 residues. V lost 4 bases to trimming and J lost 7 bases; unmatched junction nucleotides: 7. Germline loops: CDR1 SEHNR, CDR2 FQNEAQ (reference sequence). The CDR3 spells CASSSAGRENEQFF. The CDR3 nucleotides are TGTGCCAGCAGCTCCGCAGGGCGGGAGAATGAGCAGTTCTTC. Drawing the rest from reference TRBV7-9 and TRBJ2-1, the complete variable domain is DTGVSQNPRHKITKRGQNVTFRCDPISEHNRLYWYRQTLGQGPEFLTYFQNEAQLEKSRLLSDRFSAERPKGSFSTLEIQRTEQGDSAMYLCASSSAGRENEQFFGPGTRLTVL.

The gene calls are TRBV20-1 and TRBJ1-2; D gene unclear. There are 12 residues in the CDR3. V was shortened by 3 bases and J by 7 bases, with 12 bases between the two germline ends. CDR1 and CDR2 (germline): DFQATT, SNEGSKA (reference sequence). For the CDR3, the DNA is TGCAGTGCTAGGCCGGGGTTGGGTGGCTACACCTTC. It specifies CSARPGLGGYTF.

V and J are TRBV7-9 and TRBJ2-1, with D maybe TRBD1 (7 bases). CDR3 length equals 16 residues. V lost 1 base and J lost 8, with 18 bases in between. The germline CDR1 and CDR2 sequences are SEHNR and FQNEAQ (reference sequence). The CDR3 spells CASSLVWGDSHHEQFF. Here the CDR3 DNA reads TGTGCCAGCAGCTTAGTGTGGGGGGACAGTCATCATGAGCAGTTCTTC.

CDR3 coding DNA: TGTGCCAGCAGCCAAGGACGGGGCACAGATACGCAGTATTTT. Protein: CASSQGRGTDTQYF. This sequence joins TRBV3-1 and TRBJ2-3; D unresolved. CDR1 LGHDT and CDR2 YNNKEL come from the germline V gene (reference sequence). V gave up 1 base and J gave up 1 base, with 6 bases separating them. The CDR3 totals 14 residues.

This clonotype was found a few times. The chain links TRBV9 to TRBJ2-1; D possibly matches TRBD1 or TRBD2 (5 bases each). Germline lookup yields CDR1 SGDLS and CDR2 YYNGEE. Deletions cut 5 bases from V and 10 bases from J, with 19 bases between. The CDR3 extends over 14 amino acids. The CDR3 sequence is CASSSGPAEREQFF. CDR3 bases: TGTGCCAGCAGTTCGGGACCCGCCGAAAGGGAGCAGTTCTTC. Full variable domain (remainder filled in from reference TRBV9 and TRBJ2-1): DSGVTQTPKHLITATGQRVTLRCSPRSGDLSVYWYQQSLDQGLQFLIQYYNGEERAKGNILERFSAQQFPDLHSELNLSSLELGDSALYFCASSSGPAEREQFFGPGTRLTVL.

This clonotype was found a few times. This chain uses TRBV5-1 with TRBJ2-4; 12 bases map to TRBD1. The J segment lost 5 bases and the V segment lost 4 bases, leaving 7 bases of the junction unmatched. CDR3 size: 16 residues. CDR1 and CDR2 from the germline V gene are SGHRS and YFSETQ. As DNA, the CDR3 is TGCGCCAGCAGCGCCGGGACAGGGGGCTTCGAAAACATTCAGTACTTC. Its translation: CASSAGTGGFENIQYF.

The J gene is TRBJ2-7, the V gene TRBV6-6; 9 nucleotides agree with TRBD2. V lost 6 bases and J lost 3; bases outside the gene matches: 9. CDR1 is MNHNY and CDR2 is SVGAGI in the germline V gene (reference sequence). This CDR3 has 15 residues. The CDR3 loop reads CASSPLQAGGYEQYF. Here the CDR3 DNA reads TGTGCCAGCAGCCCACTCCAAGCGGGAGGCTACGAGCAGTACTTC.

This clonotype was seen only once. In DNA, the CDR3 is TGCAGTGCTTACCCTGCGGCCGGCTACGAGCAGTACTTC. Protein product: CSAYPAAGYEQYF. The V call is TRBV20-1, the J call TRBJ2-7; no clear D gene. Germline lookup yields CDR1 DFQATT and CDR2 SNEGSKA (reference sequence). This CDR3 has 13 amino acids. V shed 5 bases and J shed 3 bases, with 14 bases lying between them.

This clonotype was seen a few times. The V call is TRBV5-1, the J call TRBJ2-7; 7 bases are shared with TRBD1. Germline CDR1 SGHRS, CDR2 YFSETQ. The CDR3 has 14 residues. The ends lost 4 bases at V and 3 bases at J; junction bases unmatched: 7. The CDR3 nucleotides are TGCGCCAGCAGCGAGGGACAGCCTCACTACGAGCAGTACTTC. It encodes CASSEGQPHYEQYF.

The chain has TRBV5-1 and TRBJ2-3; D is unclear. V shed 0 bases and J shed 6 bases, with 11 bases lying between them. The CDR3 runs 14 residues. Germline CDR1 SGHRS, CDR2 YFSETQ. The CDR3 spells CASSLVSFTDTQYF. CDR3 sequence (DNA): TGCGCCAGCAGCTTGGTTAGTTTCACGGATACGCAGTATTTT.

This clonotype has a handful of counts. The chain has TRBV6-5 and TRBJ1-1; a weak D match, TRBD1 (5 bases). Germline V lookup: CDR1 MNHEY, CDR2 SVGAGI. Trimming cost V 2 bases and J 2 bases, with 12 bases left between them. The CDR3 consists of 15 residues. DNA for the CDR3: TGTGCCAGCAGTTACGGGACGGTGGCTAACACTGAAGCTTTCTTT. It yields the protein CASSYGTVANTEAFF.

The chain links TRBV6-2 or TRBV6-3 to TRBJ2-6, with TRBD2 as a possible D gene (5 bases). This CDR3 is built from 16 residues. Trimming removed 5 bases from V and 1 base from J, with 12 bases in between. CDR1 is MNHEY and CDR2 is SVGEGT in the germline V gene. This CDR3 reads CASSTGRPSGANVLTF. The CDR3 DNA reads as TGTGCCAGCAGTACGGGAAGACCTTCTGGGGCCAACGTCCTGACTTTC.

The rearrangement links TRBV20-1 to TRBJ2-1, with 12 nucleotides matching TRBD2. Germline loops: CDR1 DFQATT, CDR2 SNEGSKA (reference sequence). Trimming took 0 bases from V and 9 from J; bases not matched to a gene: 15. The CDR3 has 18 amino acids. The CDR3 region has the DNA TGCAGTGCTAGAGATGGGAGAACAGGGACTAGCGGGTTTGTTGAGCAGTTCTTC. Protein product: CSARDGRTGTSGFVEQFF.

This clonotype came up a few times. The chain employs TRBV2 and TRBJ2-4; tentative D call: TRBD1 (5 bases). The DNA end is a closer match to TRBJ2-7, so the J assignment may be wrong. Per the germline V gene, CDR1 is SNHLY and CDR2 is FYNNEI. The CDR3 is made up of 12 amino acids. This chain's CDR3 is CASSPDIAEQYF. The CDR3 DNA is TGTGCCAGCAGTCCGGACATTGCCGAGCAGTACTTC.

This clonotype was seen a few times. CDR3 sequence reads: CASSFFNRGTDTQYF. Written as DNA, the CDR3 is TGTGCCAGCAGCTTCTTTAACCGGGGGACAGATACGCAGTATTTT. This sequence joins TRBV5-5 and TRBJ2-3, with D perhaps matching TRBD2 (6 bases). The CDR3 has 15 amino acids. CDR1 SGHKS and CDR2 YYEKEE come from the germline V gene (reference sequence). Trimming took 2 bases from V and 3 from J, leaving 13 bases between them.

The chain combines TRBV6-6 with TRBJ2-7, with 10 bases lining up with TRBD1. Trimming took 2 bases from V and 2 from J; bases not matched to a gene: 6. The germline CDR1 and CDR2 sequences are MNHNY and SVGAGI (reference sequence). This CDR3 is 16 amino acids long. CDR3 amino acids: CASSYGGQGGTYEQYF. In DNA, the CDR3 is TGTGCCAGCAGTTACGGTGGACAGGGGGGAACCTACGAGCAGTACTTC.

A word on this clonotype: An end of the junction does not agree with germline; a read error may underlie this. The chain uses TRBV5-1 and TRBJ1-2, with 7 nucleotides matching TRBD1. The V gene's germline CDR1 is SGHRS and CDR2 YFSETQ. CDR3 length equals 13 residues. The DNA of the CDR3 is TGTGCCAGCAGCTCGGGACAGCCCTATGGCTACACCTTC. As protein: CASSSGQPYGYTF.